The 21 T cell receptor beta chains in this list originate from one sample, sequenced in a study of blood T cell repertoires in COVID-19. This table comes from immunoSEQ multiplex PCR, and its TCRdb copy is limited to in-frame clones, with some not included. The table includes over 200,000 clones, about 85% detected once. Sequenced material: peripheral blood. These receptors originate from a man aged 35 to 55 with acute or convalescent COVID-19.

Points on this clone: Different DNA sequences within this sample yield the same CDR3. V and J are TRBV7-9 and TRBJ1-6, with 7 bases matching TRBD1. Germline V gene data show CDR1 as SEHNR and CDR2 as FQNEAQ (reference sequence). V shed 5 bases and J 2 bases; nucleotides not matched to a gene: 3. The CDR3 has 15 amino acids. This chain's CDR3 is CASSPGTAYNSPLHF. DNA of the CDR3: TGTGCCAGCAGCCCGGGGACAGCCTATAATTCACCCCTCCACTTT.

The chain carries TRBV21-1 and TRBJ2-2; TRBD2, the table's D call, was not compared with the DNA. TRBV21-1 is recorded as a pseudogene. The CDR3 has 9 residues. CDR3 in DNA: TGTGCCAGCAGCAAACCTATCTTTTTT. Its translation: CASSKPIFF.

The chain employs TRBV7-3 and TRBJ2-1, with 8 positions matching TRBD2. The CDR3 length is 14 residues. V dropped 5 bases and J dropped 10; count of bases not matched to a gene: 10. CDR1 is SGHTA and CDR2 is FQGTGA in the germline V gene. The CDR3 is CASSPTGREGEQFF. The CDR3, as DNA: TGTGCCAGCAGCCCGACGGGCCGGGAGGGGGAGCAGTTCTTC.

The chain recombines TRBV2 with TRBJ2-5, with 11 positions matching TRBD2. Trimming at V came to 3 bases and at J to 5 bases, leaving 5 bases not matched to a gene. The CDR3 length is 15 residues. CDR1 and CDR2 (germline): SNHLY, FYNNEI. Here the CDR3 reads CASSDPLAGGETQYF. The CDR3 DNA reads TGTGCCAGCAGTGACCCTTTAGCGGGGGGGGAGACCCAGTACTTC.

The chain links TRBV9 to TRBJ2-5, with TRBD1 identical over 9 bases. Germline V gene data show CDR1 as SGDLS and CDR2 as YYNGEE. J was trimmed by 4 bases and V by 4 bases; bases with no gene match: 5. The CDR3 is made up of 14 amino acids. CDR3 sequence (DNA): TGTGCCAGCAGCCCAATGGGACAGGGAGAGACCCAGTACTTC. This encodes CASSPMGQGETQYF.

The chain has TRBV7-2 and TRBJ2-5; D possibly corresponds to TRBD2 (6 bases). With 4 bases removed from V and 5 bases from J, the gap between germline ends came to 17 bases. This CDR3 comprises 15 residues. The V gene's germline CDR1 is SGHTA and CDR2 FQGNSA. CDR3 loop: CASSSVGTLGETQYF. DNA for the CDR3: TGTGCCAGCAGCTCGGTGGGGACTCTTGGGGAGACCCAGTACTTC.

The V gene is TRBV3-1 (or the pseudogene TRBV3-2), the J gene TRBJ2-7; the D gene is possibly TRBD2 (7 bases). The CDR3 sequence is 15 residues long. Germline CDR1 LGHDT, CDR2 YNNKEL (reference sequence). V lost 0 bases to trimming and J lost 4 bases, with 13 bases between them. The CDR3 nucleotides read TGTGCCAGCAGCCAAGACCGGGGGGCTCAGTACGAGCAGTACTTC. Residues: CASSQDRGAQYEQYF.

This clone was counted a few times. Other DNA sequences from this sample encode an identical CDR3 as well. V is TRBV7-9 and J is TRBJ2-4; a possible D gene is TRBD2 (6 bases). V was pared by 2 bases and J by 1 base, with 15 bases between. Germline values: CDR1 SEHNR, CDR2 FQNEAQ (reference sequence). CDR3 length: 17 amino acids. CDR3 coding DNA: TGTGCCAGCAGCTTAAGCATCGGGGGACTGGCCAAAAACATTCAGTACTTC. Translating gives CASSLSIGGLAKNIQYF.

The chain employs TRBV11-2 and TRBJ1-1, with a tentative D call TRBD1 (5 bases). With 5 bases removed from V and 1 base from J, the gap between germline ends came to 5 bases. From germline, CDR1 is SGHAT and CDR2 FQNNGV. The CDR3 totals 12 residues. This CDR3 is CASSQGNTEAFF. DNA for the CDR3: TGTGCCAGCAGCCAGGGGAACACTGAAGCTTTCTTT.

The chain carries TRBV6-5 and TRBJ2-2; D uncertain. This CDR3 has 14 amino acids. Trimming stripped 7 bases from V and 0 bases from J, with 9 bases between. CDR1 is MNHEY and CDR2 is SVGAGI in the germline V gene. This CDR3 is CASMLQPNTGELFF. DNA for the CDR3: TGTGCCAGCATGCTACAGCCGAACACCGGGGAGCTGTTTTTT.

V gene TRBV19 combines with J gene TRBJ2-6; D is uncertain. V shed 7 bases and J shed 0 bases, with 19 bases lying between them. This CDR3 contains 18 residues. The germline V gene has CDR1 LNHDA and CDR2 SQIVND (reference sequence). For the CDR3, the DNA is TGTGCCAGTACCCTCCGGCACGGAGCGAACTCTGGGGCCAACGTCCTGACTTTC. This sequence encodes CASTLRHGANSGANVLTF.

V and J are TRBV19 and TRBJ1-4; 10 nucleotides line up with TRBD1. The CDR3 covers 16 residues. Germline trimming cut 5 bases from V and 3 bases from J; bases unmatched to any gene: 6. Per germline, CDR1 LNHDA and CDR2 SQIVND (reference sequence). DNA of the CDR3: TGTGCCAGTAGTCAAAAGACAGGGGGCCCTAATGAAAAACTGTTTTTT. This sequence encodes CASSQKTGGPNEKLFF.

This chain uses TRBV15 with TRBJ2-7; D might be TRBD1 (5 bases). Trimming stripped 0 bases from V and 5 bases from J, with 14 bases between. The CDR3 is made up of 15 amino acids. Germline V gives CDR1 LNHNV, CDR2 YYDKDF (reference sequence). CDR3 DNA sequence: TGTGCCACCAGCAGAGAGCAGGGCATGTCCCACGAGCAGTACTTC. It translates to CATSREQGMSHEQYF. Looking up the rest from reference TRBV15 and TRBJ2-7 gives the full variable domain: DAMVIQNPRYQVTQFGKPVTLSCSQTLNHNVMYWYQQKSSQAPKLLFHYYDKDFNNEADTPDNFQSRRPNTSFCFLDIRSPGLGDTAMYLCATSREQGMSHEQYFGPGTRLTVT.

This sequence joins TRBV19 and TRBJ2-3, with no clear D. CDR1 is LNHDA and CDR2 is SQIVND in the germline V gene (reference sequence). This CDR3 is 16 amino acids long. The germline V and J ends were trimmed by 2 bases and 4 bases, with 16 bases remaining between them. The CDR3 here is CASSIFIGTLADTQYF. The CDR3 region has the DNA TGTGCCAGTAGTATATTCATTGGCACCCTCGCAGATACGCAGTATTTT.

The rearrangement joins TRBV19 to TRBJ2-5, with 7 bases that match TRBD1. Germline trimming cut 5 bases from V and 4 bases from J; bases unmatched to any gene: 7. CDR1 and CDR2 (germline): LNHDA, SQIVND (reference sequence). CDR3 length: 14 residues. CDR3: CASSADRKRETQYF. The CDR3 DNA reads as TGTGCCAGTAGTGCGGACAGGAAGAGAGAGACCCAGTACTTC.

This clone occurred once. The J gene is TRBJ2-2, the V gene TRBV5-1; 10 positions agree with TRBD2. V lost 0 bases and J lost 7; bases outside the gene matches: 3. Germline CDR1 SGHRS, CDR2 YFSETQ. The CDR3 has 15 residues. CDR3 protein: CASSLGTSGVGELFF. The CDR3 nucleotides are TGCGCCAGCAGCTTGGGAACTAGCGGGGTCGGGGAGCTGTTTTTT.

This rearrangement joins TRBV5-1 to TRBJ2-5; weak D call: TRBD1 (6 bases). Trimming left V 8 bases short and J 5 bases short, with 19 bases between. The CDR3 totals 14 residues. Germline values: CDR1 SGHRS, CDR2 YFSETQ. The CDR3 DNA reads as TGCGCCAGTAAACAGGGATTTGAAGTGGAGACCCAGTACTTC. Translated: CASKQGFEVETQYF.

The chain carries TRBV7-3 and TRBJ2-1; 8 bases are a match to TRBD2. With V trimmed by 5 bases and J by 0 bases, 6 bases remained unmatched. CDR1 is SGHTA and CDR2 is FQGTGA in the germline V gene. CDR3 length: 16 amino acids. The CDR3, as DNA: TGTGCCAGCAGCACCATAAGCGGGAGCTCCTACAATGAGCAGTTCTTC. It encodes CASSTISGSSYNEQFF.

The CDR3 region is CASSYSSRQRRNGYTF. The DNA for the CDR3 is TGTGCCAGCAGTTACTCCTCCCGACAGCGAAGGAATGGCTACACCTTC. The rearrangement joins TRBV6-5 to TRBJ1-2; a weak D match, TRBD1 (5 bases). Trimming took off 0 bases at V and 6 bases at J, with 17 bases between the two ends. The V gene's germline CDR1 is MNHEY and CDR2 SVGAGI. This CDR3 contains 16 residues.

The CDR3 spells CASSHGAENEKLFF. CDR3 DNA sequence: TGTGCCAGCAGCCATGGGGCGGAGAATGAAAAACTGTTTTTT. The rearrangement joins TRBV6-2 or TRBV6-3 to TRBJ1-4; D possibly corresponds to TRBD1 (5 bases). V was trimmed by 6 bases and J by 5 bases, leaving 13 bases between them. From germline, CDR1 is MNHEY and CDR2 SVGEGT. The CDR3 is 14 amino acids.

The table lists this clone with a count of one. V is TRBV5-1 and J is TRBJ2-6, with TRBD1 matching over 8 bases. CDR3 size: 17 residues. J was trimmed by 2 bases and V by 7 bases; bases with no gene match: 11. CDR1 is SGHRS, CDR2 YFSETQ, per germline. The CDR3 loop is CASPAGQGSPGANVLTF. The DNA of the CDR3 is TGCGCCAGCCCAGCCGGACAGGGATCTCCTGGGGCCAACGTCCTGACTTTC.